The rows below give T cell receptor beta chains drawn from one sample of a study of T cells after yellow fever vaccination. TCRdb analysed the 5' RACE reads with MiXCR anew, one entry per CDR3 protein. Of about 370,000 distinct CDR3 sequences in the sample, 11% were seen once. This sample comprised PBMCs, obtained on the day of the first yellow fever vaccination. The receptors were sampled from a man between 18 and 29 years old who received the YFV17D yellow fever vaccine. Both conserved end residues are part of each CDR3. D genes are given only for firm matches. The size field is filled for only some rows; it gives once, few, many or a size class.

j_call	clone_size	cdr3_length	v_call	d_call	cdr3_nt	cdr3_aa
TRBJ2-7	few	15	TRBV6-5	-	TGTGCCAGCAGTTACTCGTTCAGTTCGGCGTTTAGGCAGTACTTC	CASSYSFSSAFRQYF
TRBJ1-5	-	14	TRBV7-2	-	TGTGCCAGCAGCTTAATCAGGGAGAGTCAGCCCCAGCATTTT	CASSLIRESQPQHF
TRBJ1-2	few	12	TRBV20-1	-	TGCAGTGCTGGGTCCGATCCTTATGGCTACACCTTC	CSAGSDPYGYTF
TRBJ2-6	many	14	TRBV6-5	-	TGTGCCAGCAGTTACGACCCCGGGGCCAACGTCCTGACTTTC	CASSYDPGANVLTF
TRBJ2-1	-	13	TRBV5-1	-	TGCGCCAGCAGCTTGGAAGTGGTCTATGAGCAGTTCTTC	CASSLEVVYEQFF
TRBJ2-2	few	16	TRBV7-2	-	TGTGCCAGCAGCTCATCCAGGAATCCAGGCACCGGGGAGCTGTTTTTT	CASSSSRNPGTGELFF
TRBJ2-5	-	16	TRBV24-1	TRBD2	TGTGCCACCAGTGATTTGCCGACTAGCGGTCAAGAGACCCAGTACTTC	CATSDLPTSGQETQYF
TRBJ1-2	many	11	TRBV5-1	-	TGTGCCAGCAGTGGGGGTGGGGGCTACACCTTC	CASSGGGGYTF
TRBJ1-6	few	14	TRBV7-9	TRBD1	TGTGCCAGCAGTCGTGGACAGGGTAATTCACCCCTCCACTTT	CASSRGQGNSPLHF
TRBJ1-1	-	12	TRBV14	-	TGTGCCAGCGACATATCGCAGGGTGAAGCTTTCTTT	CASDISQGEAFF
TRBJ1-6	many	14	TRBV6-1	-	TGTGCCAGCAGTATAACGCTTGCTGATTCACCCCTCCACTTT	CASSITLADSPLHF
TRBJ1-1	few	13	TRBV5-1	-	TGCGCCAGCAGCCCCTTTGGGGGCACTGAAGCTTTCTTT	CASSPFGGTEAFF
TRBJ1-1	few	13	TRBV5-1	-	TGCGCCAGCATGGCAGGGGTGAACACTGAAGCTTTCTTT	CASMAGVNTEAFF
TRBJ2-3	-	14	TRBV5-4	-	TGTGCCAGCAGCATGACTACCCAGACGGATACGCAGTATTTT	CASSMTTQTDTQYF
TRBJ2-7	-	11	TRBV20-1	-	TGCAGTGCTAGAAATAGCTACGAGCAGTACTTC	CSARNSYEQYF
TRBJ2-3	-	17	TRBV29-1	TRBD2	TGCAGCGTTGAAGATCTGGGAGCGGGGGGGCCAGTGGATACGCAGTATTTT	CSVEDLGAGGPVDTQYF
TRBJ1-1	-	14	TRBV20-1	TRBD1	TGCAGTGCTAGAGATGCAGGGGGGAACACTGAAGCTTTCTTT	CSARDAGGNTEAFF